Only a few counts were recorded for the clone carrying this T cell receptor beta chain. These data are taken from a study of blood T cell repertoires in COVID-19. About the study: Collection of acute and convalescent COVID-19 samples took place in the United States, Italy and Spain. Sources were T cells, B-cell-depleted T cells, or PBMCs; the material itself was cDNA or gDNA.

The CDR3 totals 18 residues. With 0 bases clipped from V and 1 base from J, the junction kept 8 bases outside the gene matches. The germline V gene has CDR1 SGDLS and CDR2 YYNGEE. Produced via immunoSEQ multiplex PCR; TCRdb's table is partial and in-frame only. The table lists 49,000 or so clones, under 85% of them singletons, with around 7.4% in the top ten. Material for sequencing was peripheral blood. The receptor's source is a man aged 60-69 years with active COVID-19. The chain employs TRBV9 and TRBJ2-5; 11 nucleotides align to TRBD2. The CDR3 sequence: CASSVALGSGGAQETQYF. The CDR3 nucleotides are TGTGCCAGCAGCGTAGCTTTGGGTAGCGGGGGGGCCCAAGAGACCCAGTACTTC.